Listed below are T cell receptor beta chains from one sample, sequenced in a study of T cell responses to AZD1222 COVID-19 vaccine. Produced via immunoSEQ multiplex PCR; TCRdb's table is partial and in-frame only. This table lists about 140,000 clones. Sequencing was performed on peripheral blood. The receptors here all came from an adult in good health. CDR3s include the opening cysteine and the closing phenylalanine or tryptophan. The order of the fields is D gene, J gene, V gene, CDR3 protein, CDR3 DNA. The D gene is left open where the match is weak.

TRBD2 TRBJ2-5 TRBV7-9 CASSLVGGASGDQETQYF TGTGCCAGCAGCTTAGTTGGAGGGGCTAGCGGGGACCAAGAGACCCAGTACTTC
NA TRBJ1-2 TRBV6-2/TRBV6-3 CASSSRDPDSLNYGYTF TGTGCCAGCAGTTCGCGAGACCCCGACAGCCTTAACTATGGCTACACCTTC
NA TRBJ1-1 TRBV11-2 CASSSPGGQTFF TGTGCCAGCAGCTCTCCGGGCGGACAGACTTTCTTT
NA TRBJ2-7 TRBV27 CASSLRGRQKAAPYEQYF TGTGCCAGCAGTTTGCGGGGCAGACAAAAGGCCGCGCCCTACGAGCAGTACTTC
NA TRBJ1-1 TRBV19 CASKARVNTEAFF TGTGCCAGTAAAGCCAGGGTGAACACTGAAGCTTTCTTT
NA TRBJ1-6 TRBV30 CAWSVWGERSPLHF TGTGCCTGGAGTGTATGGGGGGAACGGTCACCCCTCCACTTT
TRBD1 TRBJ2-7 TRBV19 CASKGTGEYEQYF TGTGCCAGTAAGGGGACAGGGGAATACGAGCAGTACTTC
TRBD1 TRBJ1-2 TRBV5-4 CASSLDRDRGFGYTF TGTGCCAGCAGCTTAGACCGGGACAGGGGATTTGGCTACACCTTC
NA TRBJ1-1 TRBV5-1 CASSLGPSPEAFF TGCGCCAGCAGCTTGGGGCCCAGCCCTGAAGCTTTCTTT
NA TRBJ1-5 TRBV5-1 CASSFSGTDSNQPQHF TGCGCCAGCAGCTTCTCCGGGACGGACAGCAATCAGCCCCAGCATTTT
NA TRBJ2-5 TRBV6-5 CASSKQLAYQETQYF TGTGCCAGCAGCAAGCAGCTGGCCTACCAAGAGACCCAGTACTTC
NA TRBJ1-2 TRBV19 CASSSRGRGAPNYGYTF TGTGCCAGTAGTAGTCGGGGGAGGGGAGCGCCTAACTATGGCTACACCTTC
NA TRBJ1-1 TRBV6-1 CASSDGTPGSTEAFF TGTGCCAGCAGTGACGGGACACCCGGGAGCACTGAAGCTTTCTTT
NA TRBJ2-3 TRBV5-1 CASSPTPSSTDTQYF TGCGCCAGCAGCCCGACTCCCTCTAGCACAGATACGCAGTATTTT
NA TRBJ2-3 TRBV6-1 CASSEESQDPQYF TGTGCCAGCAGTGAGGAGAGCCAAGATCCGCAGTATTTT
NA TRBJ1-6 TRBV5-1 CATGTDYNSPLHF TGCGCCACCGGGACGGATTATAATTCACCCCTCCACTTT
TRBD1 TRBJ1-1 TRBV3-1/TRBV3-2 CASSQDPGQGKAFF TGTGCCAGCAGCCAAGACCCCGGACAGGGGAAAGCTTTCTTT
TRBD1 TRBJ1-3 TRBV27 CASSHRDRGHTIYF TGTGCCAGCAGTCACCGGGACAGGGGTCACACCATATATTTT
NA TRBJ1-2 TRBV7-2 CASSKNHPYGYTF TGTGCCAGCAGCAAGAACCACCCCTATGGCTACACCTTC
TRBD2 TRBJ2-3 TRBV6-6 CASRTTSGGAWDTQYF TGTGCCAGCAGGACGACTAGCGGGGGGGCTTGGGATACGCAGTATTTT
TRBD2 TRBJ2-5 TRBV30 CAWSVGLAGAQETQYF TGTGCCTGGAGTGTAGGACTAGCGGGGGCCCAAGAGACCCAGTACTTC
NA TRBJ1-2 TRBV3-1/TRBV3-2 CASSQGREIYGYTF TGTGCCAGCAGCCAAGGGCGAGAAATATATGGCTACACCTTC
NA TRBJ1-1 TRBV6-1 CASSDRGGGNTEAFF TGTGCCAGCAGTGACAGGGGCGGAGGGAACACTGAAGCTTTCTTT
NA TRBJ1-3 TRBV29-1 CSDISNSGNTIYF TGCAGCGACATATCCAACTCTGGAAACACCATATATTTT
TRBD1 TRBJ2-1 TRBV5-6 CASSFGTVFRIGNEQFF TGTGCCAGCAGCTTTGGGACAGTGTTTAGGATTGGGAATGAGCAGTTCTTC
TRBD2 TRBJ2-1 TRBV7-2 CASSLRSSGGMSSYNEQFF TGTGCCAGCAGCTTAAGGTCTAGCGGGGGGATGAGCTCCTACAATGAGCAGTTCTTC
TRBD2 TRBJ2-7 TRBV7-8 CASSLNLGGGNAYEQYF TGTGCCAGCAGCCTCAATCTGGGCGGGGGGAATGCCTACGAGCAGTACTTC
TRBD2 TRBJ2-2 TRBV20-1 CSASPQRGFTGELFF TGCAGTGCTAGTCCCCAGCGGGGGTTCACCGGGGAGCTGTTTTTT
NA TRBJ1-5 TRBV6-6 CASSYVRAQPQHF TGTGCCAGCAGTTACGTACGTGCCCAGCCCCAGCATTTT
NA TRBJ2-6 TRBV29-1 CSVLEYTSWGANVLTF TGCAGCGTCCTTGAATATACCTCTTGGGGGGCCAACGTCCTGACTTTC
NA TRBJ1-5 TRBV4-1 CASSQATRGLNQPQHF TGCGCCAGCAGCCAAGCTACCCGGGGGCTAAATCAGCCCCAGCATTTT
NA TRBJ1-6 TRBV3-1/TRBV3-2 CASSRAGGSPLHF TGTGCCAGCAGCCGTGCGGGGGGTTCACCCCTCCACTTT
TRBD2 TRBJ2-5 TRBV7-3 CASSLSGATGETQYF TGTGCCAGCAGCTTGAGCGGGGCTACGGGGGAGACCCAGTACTTC
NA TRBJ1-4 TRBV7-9 CASSLEGTRNEKLFF TGTGCCAGCAGCTTAGAGGGGACAAGAAATGAAAAACTGTTTTTT
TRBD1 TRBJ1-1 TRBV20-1 CSASAGQWNTEAFF TGCAGTGCTAGTGCGGGACAGTGGAACACTGAAGCTTTCTTT
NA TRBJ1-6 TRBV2 CASFNRERSPLHF TGTGCCAGCTTTAATAGGGAGAGGTCACCCCTCCACTTT
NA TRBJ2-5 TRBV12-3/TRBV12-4 CASSLGAFQTQYF TGTGCCAGCAGTTTGGGGGCATTCCAGACCCAGTACTTC
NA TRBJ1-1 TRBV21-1 CASSKGSGRLNTEAFF TGTGCCAGCAGCAAGGGGTCGGGACGCCTGAACACTGAAGCTTTCTTT
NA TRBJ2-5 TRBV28 CASRPLFGPEGETQYF TGTGCCAGCAGACCCTTGTTTGGACCAGAAGGGGAGACCCAGTACTTC
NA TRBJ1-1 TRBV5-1 CASSYWAGGSTEAFF TGCGCCAGCAGCTATTGGGCGGGGGGTAGCACTGAAGCTTTCTTT
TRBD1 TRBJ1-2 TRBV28 CASSLGTGAYGYTF TGTGCCAGCAGTTTAGGGACAGGAGCCTATGGCTACACCTTC